The 26 T cell receptor beta chains given below trace back to one sample, sequenced in a study of blood T cell repertoires in COVID-19. Assay used: immunoSEQ multiplex PCR; TCRdb lists only in-frame clones, some missing. The sample has hundreds of thousands of clones; 80% to 90% are singletons. Sequencing was performed on peripheral blood. These receptors all stem from a woman aged 50 to 60 who had recovered from COVID-19.

The chain joins TRBV7-2 to TRBJ2-3; D is perhaps TRBD2 (6 bases). The CDR3 extends over 13 amino acids. With 5 bases removed from V and 8 bases from J, the gap between germline ends came to 14 bases. Germline assignment: CDR1 SGHTA and CDR2 FQGNSA. In DNA form, the CDR3 reads TGTGCCAGCAGCGCAAACCTAGCGAGTACGCAGTATTTT. Its protein product is CASSANLASTQYF.

This sequence joins TRBV4-3 and TRBJ1-3; D remains unclear. CDR3 length: 16 amino acids. V lost 4 bases and J lost 0, with 13 bases in between. Germline V gives CDR1 LGHNA, CDR2 YSLEER. This CDR3 is CASSPDPGISGNTIYF. In DNA form, the CDR3 reads TGCGCCAGCAGCCCCGACCCAGGCATCTCTGGAAACACCATATATTTT.

The chain uses TRBV30 and TRBJ1-4, with TRBD1 matching 11 bases. The CDR3 has 16 amino acids. The trim removed 3 bases at V and 2 bases at J, leaving 5 bases unmatched. CDR1 and CDR2 (germline): GTSNPN, SVGIG (reference sequence). The CDR3 region is CAWSPGTGGTNEKLFF. DNA of the CDR3: TGTGCCTGGAGCCCCGGGACAGGGGGGACTAATGAAAAACTGTTTTTT.

V is TRBV28 and J is TRBJ2-5; TRBD2 agrees at 8 bases. The V gene's germline CDR1 is MDHEN and CDR2 SYDVKM. CDR3 length: 15 residues. With 8 bases clipped from V and 6 bases from J, the junction kept 14 bases outside the gene matches. The CDR3 nucleotides are TGTGCCAGCCTGGTCGGCGGGACGGGGGGGCAGACCCAGTACTTC. Its protein is CASLVGGTGGQTQYF.

The chain carries TRBV5-4 and TRBJ2-5; D is perhaps TRBD2 (7 bases). Trimming pared 4 bases from V and 0 bases from J, leaving 13 bases between. The CDR3 sequence is 15 residues long. Germline values: CDR1 SGHNT, CDR2 YYREEE (reference sequence). The CDR3 sequence: CASSPRGGYQETQYF. The CDR3 DNA reads as TGTGCCAGCAGCCCTAGGGGGGGGTACCAAGAGACCCAGTACTTC.

This chain uses TRBV19 with TRBJ1-2; TRBD1 aligns across 10 bases. Per the germline V gene, CDR1 is LNHDA and CDR2 is SQIVND (reference sequence). The J segment lost 5 bases and the V segment lost 7 bases, leaving 10 bases of the junction unmatched. The CDR3 covers 15 residues. DNA of the CDR3: TGTGCCAGTACCTACCCGGACAGGGGGTCGTATGGCTACACCTTC. It specifies CASTYPDRGSYGYTF.

CDR3 nucleotides: TGTGCCAGCAGCCCAGGGGTGGAGACCCAGTACTTC. This encodes CASSPGVETQYF. The chain carries TRBV9 and TRBJ2-5; a possible D gene is TRBD1 (6 bases). The germline CDR1 and CDR2 sequences are SGDLS and YYNGEE. The CDR3 consists of 12 residues. The ends were cut back, 4 bases at V and 5 bases at J, with 9 bases in the middle.

The J gene is TRBJ2-7, the V gene TRBV6-1, with TRBD2 matching over 9 bases. Germline CDR1 MNHNS, CDR2 SASEGT. This CDR3 contains 16 residues. V was pared by 0 bases and J by 3 bases, with 6 bases of the junction left unmatched. Written as DNA, the CDR3 is TGTGCCAGCAGTGAAGCCAATAGCGGGAGAGGCTACGAGCAGTACTTC. Protein: CASSEANSGRGYEQYF.

The chain has TRBV4-3 and TRBJ2-7; D is uncertain. V dropped 1 base and J dropped 3 bases, with 10 bases sitting between them. CDR3 size: 14 residues. Germline V gene data show CDR1 as LGHNA and CDR2 as YSLEER. The CDR3 DNA reads as TGCGCCAGCAGCCAAGGGCGGTTCGGCTACGAGCAGTACTTC. This encodes CASSQGRFGYEQYF.

CDR3 nucleotide sequence: TGTGCCAGCAGTCAGACAGGGGCGAACACCGGGGAGCTGTTTTTT. Its translation is CASSQTGANTGELFF. The chain joins TRBV6-2 or TRBV6-3 to TRBJ2-2; 8 bases align to TRBD1. Unmatched junction bases numbered 2, after V lost 5 bases and J lost 0 bases. This CDR3 comprises 15 residues. Germline-derived CDR1 and CDR2 are MNHEY and SVGEGT.

CDR3 nucleotide sequence: TGTGCCAGCAGCCGAGGACAGGGGATCGGAAACACCATATATTTT. Protein: CASSRGQGIGNTIYF. The rearrangement joins TRBV5-4 to TRBJ1-3; 9 bases are shared with TRBD1. Germline V gene data show CDR1 as SGHNT and CDR2 as YYREEE (reference sequence). J was trimmed by 4 bases and V by 4 bases; bases with no gene match: 6. The CDR3 has 15 amino acids.

The chain carries TRBV5-8 and TRBJ2-5; 13 bases are shared with TRBD2. Looked up from germline, CDR1 is SGHTS and CDR2 is YDEGEE. V lost 6 bases, J lost 2 bases, and 10 bases stayed unmatched. This CDR3 is built from 17 residues. CDR3 nucleotides: TGTGCCAGCACCAAAGGGACTAGCGGGATGATACAAGAGACCCAGTACTTC. Translated: CASTKGTSGMIQETQYF.

The chain uses TRBV6-5 and TRBJ1-1, with 7 nucleotides matching TRBD1. V dropped 6 bases and J dropped 3; count of bases not matched to a gene: 7. The CDR3 contains 14 residues. The germline V gene encodes CDR1 MNHEY and CDR2 SVGAGI. CDR3 nucleotide sequence: TGTGCCAGCAGAGTGACAGGGTACGACACTGAAGCTTTCTTT. It is translated as CASRVTGYDTEAFF.

The V and J genes are TRBV30 and TRBJ2-3; possibly TRBD2 for D (6 bases). V was trimmed by 0 bases and J by 2 bases, leaving 9 bases between them. CDR3 length: 14 residues. Germline CDR1 and CDR2: GTSNPN and SVGIG (reference sequence). The CDR3 loop is CAWSVGGITDTQYF. CDR3 DNA: TGTGCCTGGAGTGTTGGGGGGATCACAGATACGCAGTATTTT.

The chain employs TRBV27 and TRBJ2-5, with 9 bases that match TRBD2. CDR1 and CDR2 from the germline V gene are MNHEY and SMNVEV (reference sequence). The V gene end was trimmed by 6 bases and the J gene end by 2 bases; junction bases not matched to a gene: 4. CDR3 length: 14 residues. The CDR3 loop is CASSLTSGQETQYF. For the CDR3, the DNA is TGTGCCAGCAGCCTGACTAGCGGTCAAGAGACCCAGTACTTC.

The chain carries TRBV28 and TRBJ1-4; D uncertain. Germline V gene sequence: CDR1 MDHEN, CDR2 SYDVKM. V was cut by 5 bases and J by 6 bases, with 13 bases left in between. CDR3 length equals 14 residues. As DNA, the CDR3 is TGTGCCAGCAGTAAGGTGATGCGGGATGAAAAACTGTTTTTT. It specifies CASSKVMRDEKLFF.

This clone has just one count. The genes are TRBV10-3 and TRBJ2-3; 11 nucleotides align to TRBD2. J lost 4 bases, V lost 10 bases, and 4 bases had no gene match. This CDR3 comprises 13 residues. The germline V gene encodes CDR1 ENHRY and CDR2 SYGVKD. The CDR3 loop reads CANSGGVADTQYF. The CDR3 DNA reads TGTGCCAATAGCGGGGGGGTGGCAGATACGCAGTATTTT.

The J gene is TRBJ2-1, the V gene TRBV7-2; TRBD1 might be the D (6 bases). The CDR3 sequence is 14 residues long. Germline V gene sequence: CDR1 SGHTA, CDR2 FQGNSA. Trimming cost V 5 bases and J 7 bases, with 15 bases left between them. CDR3 DNA sequence: TGTGCCAGCAGCCAAGGTCCAGGACAGAATGAGCAGTTCTTC. Amino acids: CASSQGPGQNEQFF.

This chain links TRBV28 with TRBJ1-4, with 7 nucleotides matching TRBD1. CDR3 length: 14 residues. V gave up 5 bases and J gave up 4 bases; unmatched junction bases: 4. CDR1 is MDHEN and CDR2 is SYDVKM in the germline V gene. The CDR3 region is CASSRDSYNEKLFF. CDR3 in DNA: TGTGCCAGCAGTAGGGACAGCTATAATGAAAAACTGTTTTTT.

The J gene is TRBJ1-5, the V gene TRBV7-3, with D unclear. Germline V lookup: CDR1 SGHTA, CDR2 FQGTGA. The CDR3 totals 13 residues. The germline V and J ends were trimmed by 5 bases and 5 bases, with 10 bases remaining between them. The CDR3: CASSASVDQPQHF. CDR3 sequence (DNA): TGTGCCAGCAGCGCGAGCGTGGATCAGCCCCAGCATTTT.

The V and J genes are TRBV7-9 and TRBJ1-4; 7 bases are shared with TRBD1. CDR3 size: 13 residues. Looked up from germline, CDR1 is SEHNR and CDR2 is FQNEAQ (reference sequence). The J segment lost 7 bases and the V segment lost 6 bases, leaving 5 bases of the junction unmatched. CDR3 amino acids: CASSGTASEKLFF. The CDR3 region has the DNA TGTGCCAGCAGTGGGACAGCCTCTGAAAAACTGTTTTTT.

The rearrangement joins TRBV5-1 to TRBJ2-7; 13 bases agree with TRBD2. V lost 4 bases, J lost 0 bases, and 4 bases stayed unmatched. This CDR3 spans 16 amino acids. Looked up from germline, CDR1 is SGHRS and CDR2 is YFSETQ. DNA for the CDR3: TGCGCCAGCAGCGGACGGACTAGCGGGAGCTCCTACGAGCAGTACTTC. Its translation is CASSGRTSGSSYEQYF.

J is TRBJ2-7 and V is TRBV10-3; no clear D gene. The germline gives CDR1 ENHRY, CDR2 SYGVKD. This CDR3 is 16 amino acids long. With 3 bases removed from V and 1 base from J, the gap between germline ends came to 16 bases. CDR3 sequence: CAISDPRSLGSYEQYF. In nucleotides, the CDR3 is TGTGCCATCAGTGACCCCCGATCCCTAGGATCCTACGAGCAGTACTTC.

The chain combines TRBV6-1 with TRBJ2-7, with D possibly being TRBD1 (6 bases). The germline gives CDR1 MNHNS, CDR2 SASEGT. V was pared by 2 bases and J by 0 bases, with 11 bases between. CDR3 size: 15 residues. CDR3: CASSEQGQISYEQYF. CDR3 nucleotide sequence: TGTGCCAGCAGTGAACAGGGGCAGATCTCCTACGAGCAGTACTTC.

The chain employs TRBV2 and TRBJ1-4; 9 bases are shared with TRBD1. The trim removed 6 bases at V and 7 bases at J, leaving 6 bases unmatched. Germline V lookup: CDR1 SNHLY, CDR2 FYNNEI. The CDR3 spans 14 residues. The CDR3 is CASSGQGSIEKLFF. The CDR3 DNA reads TGTGCCAGCAGCGGACAGGGGTCGATTGAAAAACTGTTTTTT.

This clone was observed once. J is TRBJ2-5 and V is TRBV18; perhaps TRBD2 as D (6 bases). This CDR3 is 13 amino acids long. Trimming stripped 4 bases from V and 4 bases from J, with 10 bases between. CDR1 is KGHSH, CDR2 LQKENI, per germline. The CDR3 spells CASSQGRTETQYF. CDR3 sequence (DNA): TGTGCCAGCTCACAGGGGAGGACAGAGACCCAGTACTTC.